This is a list of T cell receptor beta chains from one sample in a study of blood T cell repertoires in COVID-19. The table came from immunoSEQ multiplex PCR; TCRdb's copy has only in-frame clones and leaves some out. The data show about 340,000 clones, 87% seen once. The specimen was peripheral blood. These receptors were collected from a woman between 45 and 65 years old with COVID-19, enrolled during active disease. Each CDR3 is given with its conserved first and last residue. The order of the fields is CDR3 length, V gene, J gene, D gene, clone size, CDR3 DNA, CDR3 protein. The D gene is left open where the match is weak. Expanded clones are given a class, and other clones once, few, many or no size at all.

15,TRBV3-1/TRBV3-2,TRBJ1-2,.,.,TGTGCCAGCAGCCAAAGTTGGGGTAACGGGGATGGCTACACCTTC,CASSQSWGNGDGYTF
14,TRBV27,TRBJ2-1,TRBD1,.,TGTGCCAGCAGAGCCGGGACAGGGTTCCATGAGCAGTTCTTC,CASRAGTGFHEQFF
16,TRBV25-1,TRBJ1-2,.,.,TGTGCCAGCAGTGAACAGGAGGGTGGTTCTCTCTATGGCTACACCTTC,CASSEQEGGSLYGYTF
15,TRBV7-2,TRBJ2-3,.,.,TGTGCCAGCAGCTTAGCCACAGGGCGGGGGGATACGCAGTATTTT,CASSLATGRGDTQYF
17,TRBV27,TRBJ2-2,TRBD2,.,TGTGCCAGCAGAGTTTCTGTGGGACTAGTGAAGGTCGGGGAGCTGTTTTTT,CASRVSVGLVKVGELFF
19,TRBV30,TRBJ2-6,TRBD1,.,TGTGCCTGGAGTGGTCTTCGGACAGGGGGGGGCCCTGGGGCCAACGTCCTGACTTTC,CAWSGLRTGGGPGANVLTF
17,TRBV2,TRBJ2-1,TRBD2,.,TGTGCCAGAAGTCCCGGGACTAGCTCTCCGTCCGGGAATGAGCAGTTCTTC,CARSPGTSSPSGNEQFF
16,TRBV15,TRBJ1-1,TRBD1,.,TGTGCCACCAGCAGAGGGACAGGGTTGGTGAACACTGAAGCTTTCTTT,CATSRGTGLVNTEAFF
16,TRBV24-1,TRBJ2-1,TRBD1,.,TGTGCCACCAGTGACCGGGGGACAGGGGCCGGCTATGAGCAGTTCTTC,CATSDRGTGAGYEQFF
12,TRBV4-1,TRBJ1-1,.,.,TGCGCCAGCAGCCAAGTGTATAATGAAGCTTTCTTT,CASSQVYNEAFF
15,TRBV5-1,TRBJ2-3,TRBD2,.,TGCGCCAGCAGCCTTAGCGGGAGGGCGAGCGATACGCAGTATTTT,CASSLSGRASDTQYF
20,TRBV9,TRBJ2-3,TRBD2,.,TGTGCCAGCAGCGTAGCTCCGTCGGGGACTAGCGGGACCAGATCAGATACGCAGTATTTT,CASSVAPSGTSGTRSDTQYF
14,TRBV3-1/TRBV3-2,TRBJ2-5,TRBD2,once,TGTGCCAGCAGCCATAGCGGGCTGGTAGAGACCCAGTACTTC,CASSHSGLVETQYF
12,TRBV5-4,TRBJ1-2,.,.,TGTGCCAGCAGCTTCCAGGGTCATGGCTACACCTTC,CASSFQGHGYTF
14,TRBV7-8,TRBJ2-5,TRBD1,once,TGTGCCAGCAGCTTCCGGGACAGTCGAAAGACCCAGTACTTC,CASSFRDSRKTQYF
14,TRBV4-1,TRBJ2-1,.,.,TGCGCCAGTGTAAGAGACTCCAACTACAATGAGCAGTTCTTC,CASVRDSNYNEQFF
16,TRBV9,TRBJ2-2,TRBD2,.,TGTGCCAGCAGCGTTTCTAGCGGGATAAACACCGGGGAGCTGTTTTTT,CASSVSSGINTGELFF
16,TRBV9,TRBJ2-1,TRBD1,.,TGTGCCAGCAGCGTCGCCGGGACAGGATGGTACAATGAGCAGTTCTTC,CASSVAGTGWYNEQFF
16,TRBV14,TRBJ2-7,.,.,TGTGCCAGCAGCCAAGGCACTGGGCTAGCCTTCTACGAGCAGTACTTC,CASSQGTGLAFYEQYF
14,TRBV7-8,TRBJ2-7,TRBD1,.,TGTGCCAGCAGCCCTTGGGACAGTCCGGACGAGCAGTACTTC,CASSPWDSPDEQYF
12,TRBV7-9,TRBJ1-6,.,.,TGTGCCAGCAGCTTAGTCTTATCACCCCTCCACTTT,CASSLVLSPLHF
21,TRBV18,TRBJ2-1,TRBD2,.,TGTGCCAGCTCACCGGGACTAGCGGGAGGGCAATTCTTAGGTTCCTACAATGAGCAGTTCTTC,CASSPGLAGGQFLGSYNEQFF
15,TRBV19,TRBJ1-1,TRBD1,.,TGTGCCAGTAGTGCCTTGGGACAGCTGAACACTGAAGCTTTCTTT,CASSALGQLNTEAFF
14,TRBV27,TRBJ1-2,.,.,TGTGCCAGCAGTTTGTTCAGGGGAGTGGATGGCTACACCTTC,CASSLFRGVDGYTF
12,TRBV27,TRBJ2-1,TRBD2,.,TGTGCCAGCATTCTAGCGGGAAATGAGCAGTTCTTC,CASILAGNEQFF
17,TRBV6-6,TRBJ2-1,TRBD2,.,TGTGCCAGCAGTCGGACTAGCGGGAGGGTGTCTGGGAATGAGCAGTTCTTC,CASSRTSGRVSGNEQFF
14,TRBV5-5,TRBJ1-6,.,.,TGTGCCAGCAGCTTGACAGGGCCTAATTCACCCCTCCACTTT,CASSLTGPNSPLHF
14,TRBV7-9,TRBJ1-2,TRBD1,few,TGTGCCAGCAGCCTAAGTCCCGGGACAGTGGGCTACACCTTC,CASSLSPGTVGYTF
17,TRBV30,TRBJ1-3,TRBD1,.,TGTGCCTGGAGTCGAGGGGACAGGGGAAACTCTGGAAACACCATATATTTT,CAWSRGDRGNSGNTIYF
15,TRBV2,TRBJ1-5,.,.,TGTGCCAGCAGACATCGGACAGATCTCAATCAGCCCCAGCATTTT,CASRHRTDLNQPQHF
15,TRBV4-3,TRBJ1-5,.,.,TGCGCCAGCAGCCAAGATCAAGGGGACAATCAGCCCCAGCATTTT,CASSQDQGDNQPQHF
14,TRBV11-2,TRBJ2-7,.,.,TGTGCCAGCAGCTTAGTTCAGGGTTACAACGAGCAGTACTTC,CASSLVQGYNEQYF
15,TRBV5-1,TRBJ1-1,TRBD1,.,TGCGCCAGCAGCCCGGGACAGGGGAGGAACACTGAAGCTTTCTTT,CASSPGQGRNTEAFF
14,TRBV27,TRBJ1-1,.,.,TGTGCCAGCAGTTTATCGGACGGACTCGTTGAAGCTTTCTTT,CASSLSDGLVEAFF
14,TRBV10-3,TRBJ1-2,.,.,TGTGCCATCAGTGAAGGGGGAGACAGCCATGGCTACACCTTC,CAISEGGDSHGYTF
18,TRBV15,TRBJ2-1,TRBD2,.,TGTGCCACCAGCAGGCGGGGGATGAGCGGGAGAGCTTACAATGAGCAGTTCTTC,CATSRRGMSGRAYNEQFF
15,TRBV7-6,TRBJ1-3,TRBD1,many,TGTGCCAGCAGCTCCCAGGGGGGCCCTGGAAACACCATATATTTT,CASSSQGGPGNTIYF
15,TRBV9,TRBJ1-3,.,few,TGTGCCAGCAGCCGGGAGGATAGGGTGGGAAACACCATATATTTT,CASSREDRVGNTIYF